What follows describes a single T cell receptor beta chain. Its matching antigen is unknown. Generated by immunoSEQ multiplex PCR, the TCRdb table keeps only in-frame clones and is missing some. This sample has tens of thousands of clones; 95% occur once, and the top ten carry approximately 0.21%. The entry originates in a study of graft-versus-host responses after intestinal transplantation. Study at large: The transplants performed in recipients were multivisceral, liver-intestinal, or isolated intestinal. Uniformly, recipients were administered anti-thymocyte globulin induction with subsequent tacrolimus and steroids for approximately three years.

The CDR3 is made up of 16 amino acids. The ends were cut back, 2 bases at V and 5 bases at J, with 21 bases in the middle. Germline values: CDR1 GTSNPN, CDR2 SVGIG (reference sequence). Findings and limits, study-wide: Those patients showing graft-donor T cell macrochimerism displayed high graft-versus-host to host-versus-graft clonal ratios in allografts. Some GvH clones appeared in ileal mucosa or blood before recipient bone marrow.

The rearrangement links TRBV30 to TRBJ1-1; D may be TRBD1 (5 bases). The sequence was obtained from a human donor who was the organ donor for an intestinal transplant. Source: unstimulated CD8+ T cells sorted from spleen or lymph node cells, taken before transplant. CDR3 loop: CAWSTLGVGGMTEAFF. The DNA for the CDR3 is TGTGCCTGGAGTACGTTAGGGGTGGGAGGGATGACTGAAGCTTTCTTT.